In this sample, the clone carrying this TCR beta chain turned up many times. Its antigen is currently unknown. This sample was taken from a study of T-cell memory formation after mild COVID-19. One entry per CDR3 protein, called by TCRdb with MiXCR from the 5' RACE reads. This sample carries 25,000 to 35,000 distinct CDR3 sequences, over 20% of them seen once, and the ten largest clones take 1.5%. Study-wide points: Still unconfirmed is whether the second-wave clones peaking on day 37 recognized SARS-CoV-2. Those CD4+ clones that contracted were mainly in CM and EM (CD8+ ones in EMRA). There was a balanced CD4/CD8 profile in clones contracting day 15 to 85, and later expanders leaned CD4+. Some SARS-CoV-2-responding clones were already detected in memory before infection.

Germline loops: CDR1 LNHDA, CDR2 SQIVND (reference sequence). V lost 6 bases to trimming and J lost 4 bases; unmatched junction nucleotides: 9. The CDR3 spans 15 residues. The TCR sequence derives from an adult who had mild COVID-19 (a few samples of this study predate the infection). Cell type and time point are not known. The source material was PBMCs or a T cell subset sorted from them (not recorded which). This chain uses TRBV19 with TRBJ1-2; 9 bases map to TRBD1. CDR3 in amino acids: CASRTGTGIAYGYTF. CDR3 DNA: TGTGCCAGTAGAACCGGGACAGGGATCGCCTATGGCTACACCTTC.